These T cell receptor beta chains were read from a single sample in a study of shared clonotypes between healthy human individuals. Sequenced by immunoSEQ multiplex PCR; TCRdb stores in-frame clones only, minus some. The table shows 500,000 to 650,000 clones, with roughly 79% occurring only once. The sample comprised PBMCs. The source of these receptors is a woman in her forties in good health. Some clones in this sample may be carry-over from other donors' samples. CDR3s include the opening cysteine and the closing phenylalanine or tryptophan. The order of the fields is CDR3 length, J gene, clone size, V gene, D gene, CDR3 protein, CDR3 DNA. A D gene is named only where the DNA matches it firmly. Not all rows give a size; the values are once, few, many and, for expanded clones, a class.

CDR3 length: 14
J gene: TRBJ1-2
clone size: .
V gene: TRBV7-3
D gene: .
CDR3 protein: CASSLTPGSYGYTF
CDR3 DNA: TGTGCCAGCAGCTTAACTCCAGGATCCTATGGCTACACCTTC

CDR3 length: 15
J gene: TRBJ2-1
clone size: many
V gene: TRBV7-3
D gene: TRBD2
CDR3 protein: CASSPGLAGADEQFF
CDR3 DNA: TGTGCCAGCAGTCCCGGACTAGCGGGAGCCGATGAGCAGTTCTTC

CDR3 length: 18
J gene: TRBJ2-7
clone size: .
V gene: TRBV11-2
D gene: .
CDR3 protein: CASSPHAPGAISSYEQYF
CDR3 DNA: TGTGCCAGCAGCCCCCATGCGCCAGGGGCGATAAGCTCCTACGAGCAGTACTTC

CDR3 length: 17
J gene: TRBJ2-1
clone size: .
V gene: TRBV7-8
D gene: .
CDR3 protein: CAASSLPAASRYNEQFF
CDR3 DNA: TGTGCCGCCAGCAGCTTACCGGCGGCTAGCCGCTACAATGAGCAGTTCTTC

CDR3 length: 16
J gene: TRBJ1-5
clone size: .
V gene: TRBV19
D gene: TRBD1
CDR3 protein: CASSIRGDRLYQPQHF
CDR3 DNA: TGTGCCAGTAGTATACGGGGGGACAGACTTTATCAGCCCCAGCATTTT

CDR3 length: 15
J gene: TRBJ1-4
clone size: .
V gene: TRBV19
D gene: .
CDR3 protein: CASTVDRATNEKLFF
CDR3 DNA: TGTGCCAGTACCGTCGACAGAGCAACTAATGAAAAACTGTTTTTT

CDR3 length: 13
J gene: TRBJ1-2
clone size: .
V gene: TRBV28
D gene: .
CDR3 protein: CASSPMSGSGYTF
CDR3 DNA: TGTGCCAGCAGTCCCATGTCAGGGTCTGGCTACACCTTC

CDR3 length: 15
J gene: TRBJ2-3
clone size: once
V gene: TRBV10-3
D gene: .
CDR3 protein: CATSPESEGTDTQYF
CDR3 DNA: TGTGCCACCTCTCCGGAGAGCGAGGGCACAGATACGCAGTATTTT

CDR3 length: 14
J gene: TRBJ2-7
clone size: .
V gene: TRBV6-4
D gene: TRBD2
CDR3 protein: CASSEWSGSYEQYF
CDR3 DNA: TGTGCCAGCAGTGAATGGAGCGGGAGCTACGAGCAGTACTTC

CDR3 length: 15
J gene: TRBJ2-7
clone size: few
V gene: TRBV7-9
D gene: TRBD2
CDR3 protein: CASSLDYGGGHEQYF
CDR3 DNA: TGTGCCAGCAGCTTAGACTACGGGGGAGGGCACGAGCAGTACTTC

CDR3 length: 14
J gene: TRBJ1-5
clone size: .
V gene: TRBV6-1
D gene: TRBD1
CDR3 protein: CASSRDRVAQPQHF
CDR3 DNA: TGTGCCAGCAGTAGGGACAGGGTGGCTCAGCCCCAGCATTTT

CDR3 length: 14
J gene: TRBJ1-2
clone size: .
V gene: TRBV5-8
D gene: .
CDR3 protein: CASSIGGQASGYTF
CDR3 DNA: TGTGCCAGCAGCATCGGTGGGCAGGCGAGTGGCTACACCTTC

CDR3 length: 12
J gene: TRBJ2-7
clone size: .
V gene: TRBV27
D gene: .
CDR3 protein: CASSGDSYEQYF
CDR3 DNA: TGTGCCAGCAGTGGCGACAGCTACGAGCAGTACTTC

CDR3 length: 18
J gene: TRBJ2-3
clone size: .
V gene: TRBV7-8
D gene: TRBD2
CDR3 protein: CASSLGIAGGPSTDTQYF
CDR3 DNA: TGTGCCAGCAGCTTAGGGATTGCGGGAGGGCCGAGCACAGATACGCAGTATTTT

CDR3 length: 14
J gene: TRBJ2-1
clone size: .
V gene: TRBV7-2
D gene: .
CDR3 protein: CASSLGADYNEQFF
CDR3 DNA: TGTGCCAGCAGCTTAGGAGCGGACTACAATGAGCAGTTCTTC

CDR3 length: 15
J gene: TRBJ2-7
clone size: .
V gene: TRBV10-3
D gene: .
CDR3 protein: CAISESIALSYEQYF
CDR3 DNA: TGTGCCATCAGTGAATCGATCGCCCTATCCTACGAGCAGTACTTC

CDR3 length: 15
J gene: TRBJ2-1
clone size: .
V gene: TRBV27
D gene: .
CDR3 protein: CASTPFQGYNNEQFF
CDR3 DNA: TGTGCCAGCACTCCGTTTCAGGGGTACAACAATGAGCAGTTCTTC

CDR3 length: 16
J gene: TRBJ2-1
clone size: once
V gene: TRBV29-1
D gene: .
CDR3 protein: CSVGRDLAVSYNEQFF
CDR3 DNA: TGCAGCGTTGGCCGGGACTTAGCGGTGTCTTACAATGAGCAGTTCTTC

CDR3 length: 13
J gene: TRBJ2-3
clone size: .
V gene: TRBV7-9
D gene: .
CDR3 protein: CASRFGGTDTQYF
CDR3 DNA: TGTGCCAGCCGCTTTGGGGGCACAGATACGCAGTATTTT

CDR3 length: 13
J gene: TRBJ2-7
clone size: .
V gene: TRBV28
D gene: .
CDR3 protein: CASRNYGAYEQYF
CDR3 DNA: TGTGCCAGCCGTAACTATGGGGCCTACGAGCAGTACTTC

CDR3 length: 12
J gene: TRBJ1-2
clone size: .
V gene: TRBV29-1
D gene: TRBD1
CDR3 protein: CSAYRTGHGYTF
CDR3 DNA: TGCAGCGCTTACCGGACAGGGCATGGCTACACCTTC

CDR3 length: 15
J gene: TRBJ2-7
clone size: .
V gene: TRBV7-6
D gene: TRBD2
CDR3 protein: CASSLTSGSTYEQYF
CDR3 DNA: TGTGCCAGCAGCTTGACTAGCGGGAGTACCTACGAGCAGTACTTC

CDR3 length: 17
J gene: TRBJ2-4
clone size: .
V gene: TRBV7-2
D gene: TRBD2
CDR3 protein: CASSLRTSGVAKNIQYF
CDR3 DNA: TGTGCCAGCAGCCTAAGGACTAGCGGAGTAGCCAAAAACATTCAGTACTTC

CDR3 length: 19
J gene: TRBJ2-2
clone size: .
V gene: TRBV4-1
D gene: .
CDR3 protein: CASSQGLIAGRGGTGELFF
CDR3 DNA: TGCGCCAGCAGCCAAGGGTTGATCGCCGGGAGAGGGGGGACCGGGGAGCTGTTTTTT

CDR3 length: 13
J gene: TRBJ1-4
clone size: .
V gene: TRBV5-4
D gene: .
CDR3 protein: CASSPWPAEKLFF
CDR3 DNA: TGTGCCAGCAGCCCGTGGCCAGCCGAAAAACTGTTTTTT

CDR3 length: 14
J gene: TRBJ1-2
clone size: .
V gene: TRBV10-3
D gene: TRBD1
CDR3 protein: CAISEDRVDYGYTF
CDR3 DNA: TGTGCCATCAGTGAGGACAGGGTTGACTATGGCTACACCTTC

CDR3 length: 15
J gene: TRBJ2-7
clone size: .
V gene: TRBV5-4
D gene: TRBD1
CDR3 protein: CASSPGQGRPYEQYF
CDR3 DNA: TGTGCCAGCAGCCCGGGACAGGGGCGGCCCTACGAGCAGTACTTC

CDR3 length: 14
J gene: TRBJ2-7
clone size: .
V gene: TRBV18
D gene: .
CDR3 protein: CASSPAGPEGEQYF
CDR3 DNA: TGTGCCAGCTCACCCGCGGGCCCCGAGGGCGAGCAGTACTTC

CDR3 length: 15
J gene: TRBJ2-1
clone size: .
V gene: TRBV10-3
D gene: TRBD2
CDR3 protein: CAIRNGLAGDNEQFF
CDR3 DNA: TGTGCCATCAGAAACGGACTAGCGGGAGACAATGAGCAGTTCTTC

CDR3 length: 12
J gene: TRBJ1-5
clone size: .
V gene: TRBV27
D gene: .
CDR3 protein: CASSPLNQPQHF
CDR3 DNA: TGTGCCAGCAGTCCCTTGAATCAGCCCCAGCATTTT

CDR3 length: 16
J gene: TRBJ2-3
clone size: few
V gene: TRBV4-2
D gene: TRBD2
CDR3 protein: CASSQFGLESTDTQYF
CDR3 DNA: TGTGCCAGCAGCCAATTCGGACTAGAGAGCACAGATACGCAGTATTTT

CDR3 length: 11
J gene: TRBJ2-7
clone size: once
V gene: TRBV7-9
D gene: .
CDR3 protein: CASSSMGEQYF
CDR3 DNA: TGTGCCAGCAGCTCAATGGGCGAGCAGTACTTC

CDR3 length: 18
J gene: TRBJ2-5
clone size: many
V gene: TRBV7-2
D gene: .
CDR3 protein: CASSSSGTSILRVETQYF
CDR3 DNA: TGTGCCAGCAGCTCGTCCGGGACCAGCATACTCCGAGTGGAGACCCAGTACTTC

CDR3 length: 13
J gene: TRBJ1-1
clone size: few
V gene: TRBV6-5
D gene: .
CDR3 protein: CASRGLGNTEAFF
CDR3 DNA: TGTGCCTCCAGAGGGTTGGGGAACACTGAAGCTTTCTTT

CDR3 length: 17
J gene: TRBJ1-6
clone size: .
V gene: TRBV5-1
D gene: .
CDR3 protein: CASSLATLGNPYSPLHF
CDR3 DNA: TGCGCCAGCAGCTTGGCAACGCTAGGCAACCCTTATTCACCCCTCCACTTT

CDR3 length: 14
J gene: TRBJ2-3
clone size: .
V gene: TRBV5-1
D gene: .
CDR3 protein: CASSTDWSTDTQYF
CDR3 DNA: TGCGCCAGCAGCACGGACTGGAGCACAGATACGCAGTATTTT

CDR3 length: 16
J gene: TRBJ2-1
clone size: .
V gene: TRBV19
D gene: TRBD2
CDR3 protein: CASSGGTSGTYNEQFF
CDR3 DNA: TGTGCCAGTAGTGGAGGGACTAGCGGGACGTACAATGAGCAGTTCTTC

CDR3 length: 11
J gene: TRBJ2-1
clone size: once
V gene: TRBV20-1
D gene: .
CDR3 protein: CSAPTTMTQFF
CDR3 DNA: TGCAGTGCGCCCACGACAATGACGCAGTTCTTC

CDR3 length: 12
J gene: TRBJ2-7
clone size: .
V gene: TRBV29-1
D gene: TRBD1
CDR3 protein: CRPRQGDHLGYF
CDR3 DNA: TGCAGACCTCGACAGGGGGACCATTTGGGGTACTTC

CDR3 length: 12
J gene: TRBJ2-2
clone size: .
V gene: TRBV6-5
D gene: .
CDR3 protein: CASRARHRELFF
CDR3 DNA: TGTGCCAGCCGGGCAAGACACCGGGAGCTGTTTTTT

CDR3 length: 16
J gene: TRBJ2-2
clone size: .
V gene: TRBV5-4
D gene: TRBD2
CDR3 protein: CASSLSGGSITGELFF
CDR3 DNA: TGTGCCAGCAGCTTGAGTGGCGGGAGTATTACCGGGGAGCTGTTTTTT

CDR3 length: 15
J gene: TRBJ2-7
clone size: .
V gene: TRBV5-1
D gene: .
CDR3 protein: CASSASVRAGVEQYF
CDR3 DNA: TGCGCCAGCAGCGCCTCGGTGAGGGCAGGGGTCGAGCAGTACTTC

CDR3 length: 14
J gene: TRBJ1-4
clone size: .
V gene: TRBV6-1
D gene: .
CDR3 protein: CASKPGQANEKLFF
CDR3 DNA: TGTGCCAGTAAGCCGGGACAAGCTAATGAAAAACTGTTTTTT

CDR3 length: 12
J gene: TRBJ2-7
clone size: few
V gene: TRBV7-2
D gene: .
CDR3 protein: CASSVTSYEQYF
CDR3 DNA: TGTGCCAGCAGCGTGACTTCCTACGAGCAGTACTTC

CDR3 length: 15
J gene: TRBJ2-1
clone size: .
V gene: TRBV18
D gene: TRBD2
CDR3 protein: CASSPETSGNNEQFF
CDR3 DNA: TGTGCCAGCTCCCCGGAGACTAGCGGAAACAATGAGCAGTTCTTC

CDR3 length: 16
J gene: TRBJ1-1
clone size: .
V gene: TRBV27
D gene: .
CDR3 protein: CASSLSVGVGVSEAFF
CDR3 DNA: TGTGCCAGCAGTTTATCGGTGGGAGTAGGAGTTTCTGAAGCTTTCTTT

CDR3 length: 14
J gene: TRBJ2-3
clone size: .
V gene: TRBV5-6
D gene: .
CDR3 protein: CASSRPGYTDTQYF
CDR3 DNA: TGTGCCAGCAGCCGCCCAGGCTACACAGATACGCAGTATTTT

CDR3 length: 15
J gene: TRBJ2-2
clone size: .
V gene: TRBV2
D gene: TRBD2
CDR3 protein: CASSGLAVNTGELFF
CDR3 DNA: TGTGCCAGCAGTGGGCTAGCGGTGAACACCGGGGAGCTGTTTTTT

CDR3 length: 13
J gene: TRBJ2-3
clone size: once
V gene: TRBV5-8
D gene: TRBD1
CDR3 protein: CASSPDRANTQYF
CDR3 DNA: TGTGCCAGCAGCCCTGACAGGGCGAATACGCAGTATTTT

CDR3 length: 16
J gene: TRBJ2-7
clone size: .
V gene: TRBV5-4
D gene: TRBD2
CDR3 protein: CASSLARASGTYEQYF
CDR3 DNA: TGTGCCAGCAGCTTGGCCAGGGCTAGCGGAACCTACGAGCAGTACTTC

CDR3 length: 13
J gene: TRBJ1-4
clone size: .
V gene: TRBV13
D gene: .
CDR3 protein: CDSSLSRNEKLFF
CDR3 DNA: TGTGACAGCAGCTTAAGCCGGAATGAAAAACTGTTTTTT

CDR3 length: 15
J gene: TRBJ2-2
clone size: many
V gene: TRBV6-6
D gene: .
CDR3 protein: CASTTAQTNTGELFF
CDR3 DNA: TGTGCCAGCACCACCGCACAGACCAACACCGGGGAGCTGTTTTTT

CDR3 length: 16
J gene: TRBJ1-5
clone size: .
V gene: TRBV6-1
D gene: .
CDR3 protein: CASSEDWVGSNQPQHF
CDR3 DNA: TGTGCCAGCAGTGAAGATTGGGTAGGGAGCAATCAGCCCCAGCATTTT

CDR3 length: 14
J gene: TRBJ2-7
clone size: .
V gene: TRBV28
D gene: .
CDR3 protein: CASSLNPSSYEQYF
CDR3 DNA: TGTGCCAGCAGTTTAAACCCGTCCTCCTACGAGCAGTACTTC

CDR3 length: 14
J gene: TRBJ1-5
clone size: .
V gene: TRBV28
D gene: .
CDR3 protein: CASSLGGSSQPQHF
CDR3 DNA: TGTGCCAGCAGTTTAGGGGGCAGCAGTCAGCCCCAGCATTTT

CDR3 length: 15
J gene: TRBJ1-2
clone size: .
V gene: TRBV6-6
D gene: TRBD1
CDR3 protein: CASSYSAQGGYGYTF
CDR3 DNA: TGTGCCAGCAGTTACTCGGCACAGGGGGGCTATGGCTACACCTTC

CDR3 length: 15
J gene: TRBJ1-1
clone size: .
V gene: TRBV7-2
D gene: .
CDR3 protein: CASSLGWGLNTEAFF
CDR3 DNA: TGTGCCAGCAGCCTTGGCTGGGGGTTGAACACTGAAGCTTTCTTT

CDR3 length: 16
J gene: TRBJ2-3
clone size: .
V gene: TRBV25-1
D gene: .
CDR3 protein: CASSERQAGRTDTQYF
CDR3 DNA: TGTGCCAGCAGTGAAAGGCAGGCGGGGCGCACAGATACGCAGTATTTT